This T cell receptor beta chain was documented in a study of post-analysis software for immune sequencing data. Study results and limitations: Co-batched samples clustered tightly together by F measure. Higher frequency in patients than in controls was seen for roughly five TRBV segments, with TRBV5-6, TRBV5-1 and TRBV20-1 among them. Relative to controls, patients with multiple sclerosis showed significantly lower normalized Chao1 diversity.

The CDR3 has 14 amino acids. Trimming shortened V by 3 bases and J by 5 bases, and 14 bases separated the two germline ends. Per the germline V gene, CDR1 is SGHRS and CDR2 is YFSETQ. Unique molecular identifiers were present in the TCR beta cDNA libraries. From the PCR reads, TCRdb called clonotypes with MiXCR, one entry per CDR3 protein. This sample has hundreds of thousands of distinct CDR3 sequences, with about 44% found just once. This clonotype was seen a few times. Its matching antigen is unknown. The chain combines TRBV5-1 with TRBJ2-5; possible D gene TRBD2, 6 bases. This receptor was obtained from a girl aged 10-17 years with multiple sclerosis. The sequenced sample consisted of blood. As DNA, the CDR3 is TGCGCCAGCAGCTCGGGCGGGGCAGGGGAGACCCAGTACTTC. Amino acid sequence: CASSSGGAGETQYF.